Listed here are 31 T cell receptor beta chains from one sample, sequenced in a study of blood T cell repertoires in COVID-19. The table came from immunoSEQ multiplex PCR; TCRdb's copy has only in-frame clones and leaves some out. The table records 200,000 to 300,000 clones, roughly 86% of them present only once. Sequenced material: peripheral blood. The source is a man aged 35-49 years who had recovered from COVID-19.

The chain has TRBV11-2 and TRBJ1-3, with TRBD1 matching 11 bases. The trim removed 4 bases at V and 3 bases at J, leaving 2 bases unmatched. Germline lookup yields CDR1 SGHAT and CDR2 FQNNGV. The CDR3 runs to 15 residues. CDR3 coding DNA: TGTGCCAGCAGCTGGACAGGGGGCGGTGGAAACACCATATATTTT. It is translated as CASSWTGGGGNTIYF.

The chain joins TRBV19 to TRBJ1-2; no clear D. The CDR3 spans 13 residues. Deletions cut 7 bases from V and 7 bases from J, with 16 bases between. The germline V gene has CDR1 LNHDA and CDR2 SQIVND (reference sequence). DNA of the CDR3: TGTGCCAGTAATTCGGAGCCTGTTAGTGGCTACACCTTC. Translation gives CASNSEPVSGYTF.

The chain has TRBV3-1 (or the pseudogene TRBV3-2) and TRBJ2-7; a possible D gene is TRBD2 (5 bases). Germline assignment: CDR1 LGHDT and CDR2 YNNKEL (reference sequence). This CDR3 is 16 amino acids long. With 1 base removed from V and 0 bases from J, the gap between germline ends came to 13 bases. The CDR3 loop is CASSQGLPRSSYEQYF. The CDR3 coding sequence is TGTGCCAGCAGCCAAGGACTACCTCGAAGCTCCTACGAGCAGTACTTC.

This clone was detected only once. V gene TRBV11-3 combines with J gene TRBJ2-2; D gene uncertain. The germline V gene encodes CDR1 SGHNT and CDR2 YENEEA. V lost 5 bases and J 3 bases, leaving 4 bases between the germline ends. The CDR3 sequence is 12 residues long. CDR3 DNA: TGTGCCAGCAGCACTGACACCGGGGAGCTGTTTTTT. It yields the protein CASSTDTGELFF.

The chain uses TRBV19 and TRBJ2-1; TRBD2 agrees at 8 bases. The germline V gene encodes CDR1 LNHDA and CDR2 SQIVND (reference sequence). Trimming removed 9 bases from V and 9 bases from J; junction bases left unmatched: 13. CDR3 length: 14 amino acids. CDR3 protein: CASIAGFGVAEQFF. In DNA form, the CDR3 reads TGTGCCAGCATAGCGGGATTCGGGGTTGCTGAGCAGTTCTTC.

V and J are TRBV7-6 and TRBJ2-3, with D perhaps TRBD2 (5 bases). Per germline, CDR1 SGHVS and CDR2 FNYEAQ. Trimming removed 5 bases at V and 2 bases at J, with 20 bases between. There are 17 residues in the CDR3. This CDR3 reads CASSTRLTQTPTDTQYF. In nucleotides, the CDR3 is TGTGCCAGCAGCACCCGACTAACCCAAACTCCCACAGATACGCAGTATTTT.

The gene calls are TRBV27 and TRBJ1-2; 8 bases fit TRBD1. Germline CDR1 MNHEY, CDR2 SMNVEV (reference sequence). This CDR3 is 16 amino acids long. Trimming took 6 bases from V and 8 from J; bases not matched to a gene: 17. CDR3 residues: CASSKFPPDRVSGYTF. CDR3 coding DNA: TGTGCCAGCAGCAAGTTCCCACCGGACAGGGTCAGCGGCTACACCTTC.

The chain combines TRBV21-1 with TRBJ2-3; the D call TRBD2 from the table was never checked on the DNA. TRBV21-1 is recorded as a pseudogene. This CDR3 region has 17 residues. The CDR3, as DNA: TGTGCCAGCAGCTCTCGGACTAGCGGGGGTCGTGAGGGTACGCAGTATTTT. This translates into CASSSRTSGGREGTQYF.

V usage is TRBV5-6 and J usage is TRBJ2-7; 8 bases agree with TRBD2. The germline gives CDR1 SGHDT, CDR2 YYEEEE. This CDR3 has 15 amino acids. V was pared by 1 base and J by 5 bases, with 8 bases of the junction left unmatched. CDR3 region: CASSLSGTSSHEQYF. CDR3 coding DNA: TGTGCCAGCAGCTTGTCCGGGACTAGTAGCCACGAGCAGTACTTC. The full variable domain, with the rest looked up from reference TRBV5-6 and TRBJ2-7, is DAGVTQSPTHLIKTRGQQVTLRCSPKSGHDTVSWYQQALGQGPQFIFQYYEEEERQRGNFPDRFSGHQFPNYSSELNVNALLLGDSALYLCASSLSGTSSHEQYFGPGTRLTVT.

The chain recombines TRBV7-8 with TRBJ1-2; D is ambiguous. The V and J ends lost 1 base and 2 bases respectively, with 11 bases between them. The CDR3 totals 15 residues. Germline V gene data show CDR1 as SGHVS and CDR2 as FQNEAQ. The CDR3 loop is CASSLGLTGNYGYTF. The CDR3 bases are TGTGCCAGCAGCTTAGGCCTGACGGGAAACTATGGCTACACCTTC.

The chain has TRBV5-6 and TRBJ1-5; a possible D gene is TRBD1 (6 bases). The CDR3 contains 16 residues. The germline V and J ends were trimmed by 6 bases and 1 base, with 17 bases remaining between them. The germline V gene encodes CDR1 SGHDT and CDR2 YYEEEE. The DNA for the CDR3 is TGTGCCAGCACCCGACAGGCCTTTGCGAGCAATCAGCCCCAGCATTTT. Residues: CASTRQAFASNQPQHF.

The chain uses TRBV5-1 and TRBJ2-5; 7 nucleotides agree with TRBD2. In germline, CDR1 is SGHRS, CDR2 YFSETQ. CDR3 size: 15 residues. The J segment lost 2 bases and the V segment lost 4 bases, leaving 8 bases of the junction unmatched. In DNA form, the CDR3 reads TGCGCCAGCAGCCCCGGGCTAGCGGTACAAGAGACCCAGTACTTC. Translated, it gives CASSPGLAVQETQYF.

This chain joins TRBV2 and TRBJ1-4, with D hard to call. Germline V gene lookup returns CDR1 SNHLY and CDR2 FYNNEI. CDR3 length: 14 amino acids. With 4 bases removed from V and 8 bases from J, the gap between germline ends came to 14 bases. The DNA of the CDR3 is TGTGCCAGCAGTGTCCGAGGGAAGGGCGAAAAACTGTTTTTT. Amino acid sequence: CASSVRGKGEKLFF.

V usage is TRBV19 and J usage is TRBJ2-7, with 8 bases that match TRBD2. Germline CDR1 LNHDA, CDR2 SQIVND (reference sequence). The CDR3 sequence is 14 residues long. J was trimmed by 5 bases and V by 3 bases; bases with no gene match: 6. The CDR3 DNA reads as TGTGCCAGTAGTATTACCAGCGGGAGAAACGAGCAGTACTTC. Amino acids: CASSITSGRNEQYF.

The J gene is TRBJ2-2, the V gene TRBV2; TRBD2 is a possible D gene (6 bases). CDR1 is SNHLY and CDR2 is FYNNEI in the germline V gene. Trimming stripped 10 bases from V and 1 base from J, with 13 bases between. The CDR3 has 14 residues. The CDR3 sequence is CATRTSLNTGELFF. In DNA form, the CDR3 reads TGTGCCACCCGAACTAGCTTGAACACCGGGGAGCTGTTTTTT.

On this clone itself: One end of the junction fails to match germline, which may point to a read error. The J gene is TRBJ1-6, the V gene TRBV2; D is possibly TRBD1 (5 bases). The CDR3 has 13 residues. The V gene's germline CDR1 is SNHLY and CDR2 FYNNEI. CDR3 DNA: TGTGCCAGCAGTGAAAGTGGCGGGACCCTAATATACTTT. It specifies CASSESGGTLIYF.

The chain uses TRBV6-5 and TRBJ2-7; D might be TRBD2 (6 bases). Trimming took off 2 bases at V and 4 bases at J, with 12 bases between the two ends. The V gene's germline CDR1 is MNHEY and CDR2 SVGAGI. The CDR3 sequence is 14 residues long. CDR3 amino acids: CASSYTWGDYEQYF. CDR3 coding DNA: TGTGCCAGCAGTTACACGTGGGGGGATTACGAGCAGTACTTC.

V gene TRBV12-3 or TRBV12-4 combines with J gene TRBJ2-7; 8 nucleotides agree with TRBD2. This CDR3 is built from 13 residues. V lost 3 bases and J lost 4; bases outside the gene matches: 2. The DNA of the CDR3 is TGTGCCAGCAGTTTTGGACTAGCTTACGAGCAGTACTTC. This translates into CASSFGLAYEQYF.

CDR3 nucleotides: TGCGCCAGCAGCTTGACAGGGGCTGGGGCCAACGTCCTGACTTTC. It codes for CASSLTGAGANVLTF. V is TRBV5-1 and J is TRBJ2-6; 7 bases agree with TRBD1. CDR1 and CDR2 (germline): SGHRS, YFSETQ. There are 15 residues in the CDR3. After removal of 1 base from V and 2 bases from J, the junction contained 0 bases not matched to a gene. The entire variable domain, with the rest obtained from reference TRBV5-1 and TRBJ2-6, is as follows: KAGVTQTPRYLIKTRGQQVTLSCSPISGHRSVSWYQQTPGQGLQFLFEYFSETQRNKGNFPGRFSGRQFSNSRSEMNVSTLELGDSALYLCASSLTGAGANVLTFGAGSRLTVL.

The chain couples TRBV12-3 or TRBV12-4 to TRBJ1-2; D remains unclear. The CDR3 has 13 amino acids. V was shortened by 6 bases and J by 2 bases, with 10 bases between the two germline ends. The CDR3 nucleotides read TGTGCCAGCAGCCGATCAGAAAACTATGGCTACACCTTC. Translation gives CASSRSENYGYTF.

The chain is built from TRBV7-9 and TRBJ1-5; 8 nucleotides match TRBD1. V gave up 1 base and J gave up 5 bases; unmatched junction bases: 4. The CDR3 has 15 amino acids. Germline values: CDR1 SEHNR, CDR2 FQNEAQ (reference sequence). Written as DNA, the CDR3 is TGTGCCAGCAGCTTAGGAGACAGGGGAGATCAGCCCCAGCATTTT. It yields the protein CASSLGDRGDQPQHF.

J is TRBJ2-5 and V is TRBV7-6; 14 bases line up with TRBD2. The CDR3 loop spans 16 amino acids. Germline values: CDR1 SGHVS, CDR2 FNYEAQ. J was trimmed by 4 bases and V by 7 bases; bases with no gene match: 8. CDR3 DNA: TGTGCCAGCAAGAGACTAGCGGGGGGGCCGGGAGAGACCCAGTACTTC. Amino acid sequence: CASKRLAGGPGETQYF. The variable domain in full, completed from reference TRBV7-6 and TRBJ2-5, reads GAGVSQSPRYKVTKRGQDVALRCDPISGHVSLYWYRQALGQGPEFLTYFNYEAQQDKSGLPNDRFSAERPEGSISTLTIQRTEQRDSAMYRCASKRLAGGPGETQYFGPGTRLLVL.

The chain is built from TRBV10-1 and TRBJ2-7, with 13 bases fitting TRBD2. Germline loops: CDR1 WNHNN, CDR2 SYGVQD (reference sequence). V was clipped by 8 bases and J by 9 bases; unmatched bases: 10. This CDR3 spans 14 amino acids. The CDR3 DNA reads TGCGCCAGCGGCGGACTAGCGGGAGAAAAGGGGCAGTACTTC. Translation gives CASGGLAGEKGQYF.

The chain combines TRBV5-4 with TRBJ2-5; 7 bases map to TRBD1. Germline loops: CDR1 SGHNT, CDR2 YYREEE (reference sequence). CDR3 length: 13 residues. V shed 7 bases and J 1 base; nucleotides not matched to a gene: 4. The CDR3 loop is CASSGQSQETQYF. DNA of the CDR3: TGTGCCAGCTCGGGACAGTCCCAAGAGACCCAGTACTTC.

CDR3 protein: CASSQKRQRPYEQYF. The CDR3 DNA is TGTGCCAGCAGCCAAAAGCGGCAGCGACCCTACGAGCAGTACTTC. J is TRBJ2-7 and V is TRBV3-1 (or the pseudogene TRBV3-2); tentative D call: TRBD2 (5 bases). The V end lost 2 bases, the J end lost 2 bases, and 13 bases lay between the germline ends. The CDR3 length is 15 residues. Germline V gives CDR1 LGHDT, CDR2 YNNKEL (reference sequence).

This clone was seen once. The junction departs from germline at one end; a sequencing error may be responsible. The CDR3 region is CVSTRTGGLAEAFF. The CDR3 DNA is TGTGTCAGTACCAGGACAGGGGGCCTCGCTGAAGCTTTCTTT. J is TRBJ1-1 and V is TRBV19; 11 nucleotides match TRBD1. Germline V gene sequence: CDR1 LNHDA, CDR2 SQIVND (reference sequence). The length of the CDR3 is 14 residues.

This chain's CDR3 is CASSSQGRVTQYF. The CDR3 DNA follows: TGTGCCAGCAGCTCCCAGGGGAGAGTGACCCAGTACTTC. This chain uses TRBV5-6 with TRBJ2-5, with D possibly being TRBD1 (6 bases). Germline CDR1 SGHDT, CDR2 YYEEEE. Trimming left V 3 bases short and J 7 bases short, with 13 bases between. There are 13 residues in the CDR3.

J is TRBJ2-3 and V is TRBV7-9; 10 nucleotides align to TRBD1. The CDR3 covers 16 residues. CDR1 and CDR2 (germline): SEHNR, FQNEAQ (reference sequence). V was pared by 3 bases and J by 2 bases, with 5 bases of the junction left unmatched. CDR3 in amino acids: CASSLTGGLLTDTQYF. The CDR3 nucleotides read TGTGCCAGCAGCTTGACAGGGGGCCTTCTCACAGATACGCAGTATTTT.

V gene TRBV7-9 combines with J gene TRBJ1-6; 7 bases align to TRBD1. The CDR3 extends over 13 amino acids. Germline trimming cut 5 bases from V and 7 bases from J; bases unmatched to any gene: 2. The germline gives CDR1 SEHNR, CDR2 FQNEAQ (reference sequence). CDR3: CASSPGGNSPLHF. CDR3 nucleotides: TGTGCCAGCAGCCCAGGGGGAAATTCACCCCTCCACTTT.

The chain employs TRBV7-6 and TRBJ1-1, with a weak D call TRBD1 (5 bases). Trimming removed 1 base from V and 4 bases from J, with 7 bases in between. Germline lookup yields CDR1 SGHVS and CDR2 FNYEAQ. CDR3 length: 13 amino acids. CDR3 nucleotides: TGTGCCAGCAGCTTAGACAGGTCCACTGAAGCTTTCTTT. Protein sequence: CASSLDRSTEAFF.

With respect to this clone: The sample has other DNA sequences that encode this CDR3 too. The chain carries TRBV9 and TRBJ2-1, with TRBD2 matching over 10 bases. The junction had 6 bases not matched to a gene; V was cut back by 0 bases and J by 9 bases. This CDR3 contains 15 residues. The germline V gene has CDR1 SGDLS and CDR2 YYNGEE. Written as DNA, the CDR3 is TGTGCCAGCAGCGTAGGGCTAGCGGGAGAAGGTGAGCAGTTCTTC. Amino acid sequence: CASSVGLAGEGEQFF.